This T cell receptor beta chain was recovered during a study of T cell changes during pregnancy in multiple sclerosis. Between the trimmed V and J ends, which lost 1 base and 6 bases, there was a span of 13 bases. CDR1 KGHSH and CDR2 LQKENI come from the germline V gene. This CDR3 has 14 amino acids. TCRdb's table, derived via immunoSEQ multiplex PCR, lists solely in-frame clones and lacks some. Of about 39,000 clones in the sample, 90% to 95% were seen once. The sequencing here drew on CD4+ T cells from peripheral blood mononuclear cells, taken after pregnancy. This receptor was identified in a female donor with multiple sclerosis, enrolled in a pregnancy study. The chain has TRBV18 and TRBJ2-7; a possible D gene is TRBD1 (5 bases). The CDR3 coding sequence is TGTGCCAGCTCACCACTGAGTCAGGGAAGCGAGCAGTACTTC. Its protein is CASSPLSQGSEQYF.